The rows below give T cell receptor beta chains drawn from one sample of a study of T-cell memory formation after mild COVID-19. In TCRdb, the 5' RACE reads were re-called with MiXCR into one record per CDR3 protein. Of roughly 170,000 distinct CDR3 sequences in the sample, 20% to 25% were seen once. Material for sequencing was PBMCs or a T cell subset sorted from them (not recorded which). The receptor source for this set is an adult woman who had mild COVID-19 (a few samples of this study predate the infection). Cell type and time point are not known. Each CDR3 is given with its conserved first and last residue.

v_call: TRBV7-2; cdr3_aa: CASRHRRERGTSPLHF
v_call: TRBV29-1; cdr3_aa: CSVNLLVRLSNEQFF
v_call: TRBV4-1; cdr3_aa: CASSPTAGDDEQFF
v_call: TRBV7-9; cdr3_aa: CASSSGLDPYEQYF
v_call: TRBV4-3; cdr3_aa: CASSLSGNTYEQYF
v_call: TRBV4-3; cdr3_aa: CASRVEDRGPTEAFF
v_call: TRBV2; cdr3_aa: CASSGVPDSADTQYF
v_call: TRBV12-3/TRBV12-4; cdr3_aa: CASSFGLAGVQETQYF
v_call: TRBV7-8; cdr3_aa: CASSLDSPLHF
v_call: TRBV7-9; cdr3_aa: CGEVVILTGELFF
v_call: TRBV5-1; cdr3_aa: CASSLVFTPGATEAFF
v_call: TRBV5-6; cdr3_aa: CASTLIVLHEQFF
v_call: TRBV7-8; cdr3_aa: CASSPAGTRGPRRETQYF
v_call: TRBV7-9; cdr3_aa: CAFGGGQDPMQFF
v_call: TRBV12-3/TRBV12-4; cdr3_aa: CASSLAGAPYNEQFF
v_call: TRBV3-1; cdr3_aa: CASSQGEVGLAIWGETQYF
v_call: TRBV7-9; cdr3_aa: CASRIGTYIMNTEAFF
v_call: TRBV29-1; cdr3_aa: CSVPKTYGYTF
v_call: TRBV4-1; cdr3_aa: CASSQGRGGVDTQYF
v_call: TRBV13; cdr3_aa: CASSFLSSGTGELFF
v_call: TRBV27; cdr3_aa: CASSLTGYGEQFF
v_call: TRBV7-3; cdr3_aa: CASSLDYTYNEQFF
v_call: TRBV20-1; cdr3_aa: CSPLGSGGPIYEQYF
v_call: TRBV29-1; cdr3_aa: CSVEAQIKSYTF
v_call: TRBV12-3/TRBV12-4; cdr3_aa: CASSSPLLVSNTEAFF
v_call: TRBV7-6; cdr3_aa: CASSLARGRGETQYF
v_call: TRBV7-9; cdr3_aa: CASSLAFSDYHF